This T cell receptor (beta chain) was identified in a study of CXCR3-negative and CXCR3-positive naive CD8 T cells. General study results and limits: The study found more hydrophobic TRB CDR3s in CXCR3-positive naive cells than in CXCR3-negative naive cells.

Identification of naive CD8+ T cells rested on CD45RO-CCR7+CD27+CD95- status. The CDR3 has 14 amino acids. Germline CDR1 reads MDHEN; CDR2 reads SYDVKM. TRB cDNA libraries were made by UMI-labeled 5' RACE. TCRdb reanalyzed the 5' RACE reads and collapses them to one entry per CDR3 protein, without DNA. The table gives tens of thousands of distinct CDR3 sequences; the top ten clones make up 0.5% to 0.55% of it. Concerning this clonotype: Antigen specificity is unknown.

The rearrangement joins TRBV28 to TRBJ2-2; TCRdb selects TRBD1, and the lack of DNA leaves this call unchecked. The sequenced material came from naive CXCR3+ CD8+ T cells from blood. Subset noted: CD45RO-CCR7+CD27+CD95- naive CD8+ T cells expressing CXCR3 (TNR3+). The sequence came from a human donor in good health. Some clones in this sample may be carry-over from other donors' samples. The CDR3 spells CASSYSGFGGELFF.